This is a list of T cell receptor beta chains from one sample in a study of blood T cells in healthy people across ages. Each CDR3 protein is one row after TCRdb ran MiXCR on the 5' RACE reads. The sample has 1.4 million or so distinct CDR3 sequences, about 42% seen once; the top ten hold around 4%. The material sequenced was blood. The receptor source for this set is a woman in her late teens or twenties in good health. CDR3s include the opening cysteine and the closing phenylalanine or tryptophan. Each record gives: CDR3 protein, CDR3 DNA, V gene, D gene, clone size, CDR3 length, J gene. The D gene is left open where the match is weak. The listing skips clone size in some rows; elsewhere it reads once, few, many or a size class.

cdr3_aa: CASSRTDVDYGYTF; cdr3_nt: TGTGCCAGCAGTCGAACGGATGTGGACTATGGCTACACCTTC; v_call: TRBV12-3/TRBV12-4; d_call: -; clone_size: -; cdr3_length: 14; j_call: TRBJ1-2
cdr3_aa: CASSVSAGSRVHEQYF; cdr3_nt: TGTGCCAGTAGTGTTTCCGCAGGGAGCCGAGTCCACGAGCAGTACTTC; v_call: TRBV19; d_call: -; clone_size: -; cdr3_length: 16; j_call: TRBJ2-7
cdr3_aa: CASSPVRLAGTDTQYF; cdr3_nt: TGTGCCAGCTCACCAGTCAGACTAGCGGGCACAGATACGCAGTATTTT; v_call: TRBV18; d_call: TRBD2; clone_size: -; cdr3_length: 16; j_call: TRBJ2-3
cdr3_aa: CSARLAHTQYF; cdr3_nt: TGCAGTGCTAGACTAGCCCATACGCAGTATTTT; v_call: TRBV20-1; d_call: -; clone_size: few; cdr3_length: 11; j_call: TRBJ2-3
cdr3_aa: CASSFSSGNGEQFF; cdr3_nt: TGTGCCAGCAGCTTTTCTAGCGGGAACGGTGAACAGTTCTTC; v_call: TRBV7-9; d_call: TRBD2; clone_size: -; cdr3_length: 14; j_call: TRBJ2-1
cdr3_aa: CASSEESSETQYF; cdr3_nt: TGTGCCAGCAGTGAAGAAAGCTCGGAGACCCAGTACTTC; v_call: TRBV2; d_call: -; clone_size: -; cdr3_length: 13; j_call: TRBJ2-5
cdr3_aa: CASSTKRQETQYF; cdr3_nt: TGTGCCAGCAGTACAAAGCGTCAAGAGACCCAGTACTTC; v_call: TRBV28; d_call: -; clone_size: -; cdr3_length: 13; j_call: TRBJ2-5
cdr3_aa: CASSPVVSYEQYF; cdr3_nt: TGTGCCAGCAGCCCGGTGGTTTCCTACGAGCAGTACTTC; v_call: TRBV7-9; d_call: -; clone_size: -; cdr3_length: 13; j_call: TRBJ2-7
cdr3_aa: CASSESERLNTEAFF; cdr3_nt: TGTGCCAGCAGTGAATCGGAGCGCTTGAACACTGAAGCTTTCTTT; v_call: TRBV25-1; d_call: -; clone_size: few; cdr3_length: 15; j_call: TRBJ1-1
cdr3_aa: CAWSLPNYNEQFF; cdr3_nt: TGTGCCTGGAGTTTACCCAACTACAATGAGCAGTTCTTC; v_call: TRBV30; d_call: -; clone_size: -; cdr3_length: 13; j_call: TRBJ2-1
cdr3_aa: CASSLRGAVTEAFF; cdr3_nt: TGTGCCAGCAGTTTAAGGGGCGCGGTCACTGAAGCTTTCTTT; v_call: TRBV12-3/TRBV12-4; d_call: -; clone_size: -; cdr3_length: 14; j_call: TRBJ1-1
cdr3_aa: CASFGLARQNEQFF; cdr3_nt: TGTGCCAGCTTCGGACTTGCCCGCCAAAATGAGCAGTTCTTC; v_call: TRBV27; d_call: -; clone_size: -; cdr3_length: 14; j_call: TRBJ2-1
cdr3_aa: CSVVFAQYLHDTQYF; cdr3_nt: TGCAGCGTTGTTTTTGCCCAATATCTTCACGATACGCAGTATTTT; v_call: TRBV29-1; d_call: -; clone_size: -; cdr3_length: 15; j_call: TRBJ2-3
cdr3_aa: CASSLASSGSSSYEQYF; cdr3_nt: TGTGCCAGCAGCTTGGCCTCTAGCGGGTCGAGCTCCTACGAGCAGTACTTC; v_call: TRBV5-6; d_call: TRBD2; clone_size: -; cdr3_length: 17; j_call: TRBJ2-7
cdr3_aa: CASSEWEGQFF; cdr3_nt: TGTGCCAGCAGTGAATGGGAGGGGCAGTTCTTC; v_call: TRBV6-2/TRBV6-3; d_call: TRBD2; clone_size: few; cdr3_length: 11; j_call: TRBJ2-1
cdr3_aa: CASSQLAGGPVDTQYF; cdr3_nt: TGCGCCAGCAGCCAATTAGCGGGAGGGCCGGTCGATACGCAGTATTTT; v_call: TRBV4-1; d_call: TRBD2; clone_size: -; cdr3_length: 16; j_call: TRBJ2-3
cdr3_aa: CASSLFGGAGQETQYF; cdr3_nt: TGTGCCAGCAGCTTATTCGGGGGGGCGGGGCAAGAGACCCAGTACTTC; v_call: TRBV7-2; d_call: TRBD2; clone_size: -; cdr3_length: 16; j_call: TRBJ2-5
cdr3_aa: CASSLDYDTQYF; cdr3_nt: TGTGCCAGCAGCTTAGATTACGATACGCAGTATTTT; v_call: TRBV7-9; d_call: -; clone_size: many; cdr3_length: 12; j_call: TRBJ2-3
cdr3_aa: CASSLLAGPYGQYF; cdr3_nt: TGTGCCAGCAGTTTACTAGCGGGGCCCTACGGGCAGTACTTC; v_call: TRBV12-3/TRBV12-4; d_call: TRBD2; clone_size: -; cdr3_length: 14; j_call: TRBJ2-5
cdr3_aa: CASSLTIYEKLFF; cdr3_nt: TGTGCCAGCAGCCTAACCATTTATGAAAAACTGTTTTTT; v_call: TRBV7-2; d_call: -; clone_size: -; cdr3_length: 13; j_call: TRBJ1-4
cdr3_aa: CATSRVKGNTGELFF; cdr3_nt: TGTGCCACCAGCAGAGTTAAAGGGAACACCGGGGAGCTGTTTTTT; v_call: TRBV15; d_call: -; clone_size: -; cdr3_length: 15; j_call: TRBJ2-2
cdr3_aa: CSARAGGDGNTQYF; cdr3_nt: TGCAGTGCTAGAGCCGGGGGGGACGGGAATACGCAGTATTTT; v_call: TRBV20-1; d_call: TRBD2; clone_size: -; cdr3_length: 14; j_call: TRBJ2-3
cdr3_aa: CASSFTGTGGLGDEKLFF; cdr3_nt: TGTGCCAGCAGTTTTACCGGGACAGGGGGCCTCGGCGATGAAAAACTGTTTTTT; v_call: TRBV6-2/TRBV6-3; d_call: TRBD1; clone_size: -; cdr3_length: 18; j_call: TRBJ1-4
cdr3_aa: CASSFSRANNEQFF; cdr3_nt: TGTGCCAGCAGTTTTTCCCGGGCAAACAATGAGCAGTTCTTC; v_call: TRBV6-5; d_call: -; clone_size: -; cdr3_length: 14; j_call: TRBJ2-1
cdr3_aa: CASSVLREGETQSF; cdr3_nt: TGTGCCAGCAGTGTACTTCGGGAAGGAGAGACCCAGTCCTTC; v_call: TRBV2; d_call: -; clone_size: -; cdr3_length: 14; j_call: TRBJ2-7
cdr3_aa: CASSLEASYNEQFF; cdr3_nt: TGCGCCAGCAGCTTGGAGGCCAGCTACAATGAGCAGTTCTTC; v_call: TRBV5-1; d_call: -; clone_size: -; cdr3_length: 14; j_call: TRBJ2-1
cdr3_aa: CASSQELQGTTYGYTF; cdr3_nt: TGCGCCAGCAGCCAAGAATTACAGGGGACAACCTATGGCTACACCTTC; v_call: TRBV4-3; d_call: TRBD1; clone_size: -; cdr3_length: 16; j_call: TRBJ1-2
cdr3_aa: CASSLVLLQNEKLFF; cdr3_nt: TGTGCCAGCAGCTTAGTTCTACTGCAGAATGAAAAACTGTTTTTT; v_call: TRBV7-9; d_call: -; clone_size: -; cdr3_length: 15; j_call: TRBJ1-4
cdr3_aa: CASSRGLAPAYEQYF; cdr3_nt: TGTGCCAGCAGCCGCGGACTAGCTCCTGCCTACGAGCAGTACTTC; v_call: TRBV7-9; d_call: TRBD2; clone_size: few; cdr3_length: 15; j_call: TRBJ2-7
cdr3_aa: CASSQNGQGTDTQYF; cdr3_nt: TGTGCCAGCAGCCAAAACGGACAGGGCACAGATACGCAGTATTTT; v_call: TRBV7-2; d_call: TRBD1; clone_size: -; cdr3_length: 15; j_call: TRBJ2-3
cdr3_aa: CASSPRATQYF; cdr3_nt: TGTGCCAGCAGTCCAAGGGCGACCCAGTACTTC; v_call: TRBV6-2/TRBV6-3; d_call: -; clone_size: few; cdr3_length: 11; j_call: TRBJ2-5
cdr3_aa: CASSDTAVRTNEKLFF; cdr3_nt: TGTGCCAGCAGTGATACGGCAGTTCGGACTAATGAAAAACTGTTTTTT; v_call: TRBV6-1; d_call: -; clone_size: -; cdr3_length: 16; j_call: TRBJ1-4
cdr3_aa: CASRIGLERADTQYF; cdr3_nt: TGTGCCAGCAGGATAGGACTGGAGAGAGCAGATACGCAGTATTTT; v_call: TRBV6-6; d_call: -; clone_size: -; cdr3_length: 15; j_call: TRBJ2-3
cdr3_aa: CASSLAGTNEQFF; cdr3_nt: TGTGCCAGCAGCTTAGCAGGGACTAACGAGCAGTTCTTC; v_call: TRBV11-2; d_call: TRBD2; clone_size: few; cdr3_length: 13; j_call: TRBJ2-1
cdr3_aa: CASSGFHAKNIQYF; cdr3_nt: TGTGCCAGCAGTGGTTTCCACGCCAAAAACATTCAGTACTTC; v_call: TRBV25-1; d_call: -; clone_size: -; cdr3_length: 14; j_call: TRBJ2-4
cdr3_aa: CASRVQGNLQPQHF; cdr3_nt: TGTGCCAGCAGGGTCCAGGGAAATCTTCAGCCCCAGCATTTT; v_call: TRBV27; d_call: -; clone_size: -; cdr3_length: 14; j_call: TRBJ1-5
cdr3_aa: CASSLEARSNYGYTF; cdr3_nt: TGTGCCAGCAGCTTAGAGGCCAGGAGTAACTATGGCTACACCTTC; v_call: TRBV11-2; d_call: -; clone_size: -; cdr3_length: 15; j_call: TRBJ1-2
cdr3_aa: CASSLWTSGETQYF; cdr3_nt: TGTGCCAGCAGTTTATGGACTAGCGGGGAGACCCAGTACTTC; v_call: TRBV12-3/TRBV12-4; d_call: TRBD2; clone_size: -; cdr3_length: 14; j_call: TRBJ2-5
cdr3_aa: CASSQGWTSGLAYEQYF; cdr3_nt: TGCGCCAGCAGCCAGGGATGGACTAGCGGATTAGCCTACGAGCAGTACTTC; v_call: TRBV4-3; d_call: TRBD2; clone_size: few; cdr3_length: 17; j_call: TRBJ2-7
cdr3_aa: CAISRDRGLTSGANVLTF; cdr3_nt: TGTGCCATCAGCCGGGACAGGGGGCTCACCTCTGGGGCCAACGTCCTGACTTTC; v_call: TRBV10-3; d_call: TRBD1; clone_size: -; cdr3_length: 18; j_call: TRBJ2-6
cdr3_aa: CSTQWGTTDTQYF; cdr3_nt: TGCAGCACCCAATGGGGAACCACAGATACGCAGTATTTT; v_call: TRBV20-1; d_call: -; clone_size: -; cdr3_length: 13; j_call: TRBJ2-3
cdr3_aa: CASTFGGDEQYF; cdr3_nt: TGTGCCAGCACCTTCGGGGGGGATGAGCAGTACTTC; v_call: TRBV12-3/TRBV12-4; d_call: TRBD2; clone_size: few; cdr3_length: 12; j_call: TRBJ2-7
cdr3_aa: CATSPSRLAGVSYMQYF; cdr3_nt: TGTGCCACCAGCCCTAGTAGACTAGCGGGGGTTTCTTATATGCAGTATTTT; v_call: TRBV15; d_call: TRBD2; clone_size: -; cdr3_length: 17; j_call: TRBJ2-3
cdr3_aa: CASSLYHGTSRYNEQYF; cdr3_nt: TGTGCCAGCAGCTTATATCATGGGACTAGCAGGTACAATGAGCAGTACTTC; v_call: TRBV7-9; d_call: TRBD2; clone_size: -; cdr3_length: 17; j_call: TRBJ2-7
cdr3_aa: CASSDRGGTGELFF; cdr3_nt: TGTGCCAGCAGTGACAGGGGAGGCACCGGGGAGCTGTTTTTT; v_call: TRBV6-4; d_call: -; clone_size: few; cdr3_length: 14; j_call: TRBJ2-2
cdr3_aa: CASSFPKSSGSPDTQYF; cdr3_nt: TGTGCCAGCAGTTTCCCAAAATCTAGCGGGAGCCCAGATACGCAGTATTTT; v_call: TRBV28; d_call: TRBD2; clone_size: -; cdr3_length: 17; j_call: TRBJ2-3
cdr3_aa: CASSRRGARAQYF; cdr3_nt: TGTGCCAGCAGCCGGCGGGGGGCTCGCGCGCAGTATTTT; v_call: TRBV14; d_call: TRBD2; clone_size: few; cdr3_length: 13; j_call: TRBJ2-3
cdr3_aa: CSAIRDRALGAFF; cdr3_nt: TGCAGTGCGATCCGGGACAGGGCCCTTGGGGCTTTCTTT; v_call: TRBV20-1; d_call: TRBD1; clone_size: -; cdr3_length: 13; j_call: TRBJ1-1
cdr3_aa: CSVELSPRGYEQYF; cdr3_nt: TGCAGCGTTGAACTCTCCCCCAGAGGCTACGAGCAGTACTTC; v_call: TRBV29-1; d_call: -; clone_size: many; cdr3_length: 14; j_call: TRBJ2-7
cdr3_aa: CASSYGISGRVETQYF; cdr3_nt: TGTGCCAGCAGTTACGGGATTAGCGGGAGAGTGGAGACCCAGTACTTC; v_call: TRBV6-5; d_call: TRBD2; clone_size: few; cdr3_length: 16; j_call: TRBJ2-5
cdr3_aa: CASSLEGGSTDTQYF; cdr3_nt: TGTGCCAGCAGCTTAGAGGGCGGGAGCACAGATACGCAGTATTTT; v_call: TRBV7-2; d_call: -; clone_size: -; cdr3_length: 15; j_call: TRBJ2-3
cdr3_aa: CSAHGPGRAYYNEQFF; cdr3_nt: TGCAGTGCTCATGGGCCCGGACGAGCGTATTACAATGAGCAGTTCTTC; v_call: TRBV20-1; d_call: -; clone_size: -; cdr3_length: 16; j_call: TRBJ2-1